The T cell receptor (gamma chain) under discussion was sequenced for a study of gamma-delta chains in newborns, infants, children. Study as a whole: Polyclonal expansion of innate γδ T cells after birth follows microbial exposure.

Comment on this clone: This clone may be a read error of a much larger clone one base away.

The CDR3 has 14 residues. Germline V lookup: CDR1 GITISATS, CDR2 ISYDGTV (reference sequence). TCRdb reanalyzed the reads using CATT. The table has several hundred gamma-chain clones, 28% seen once. The clonotype was recovered from a child who was a newborn, infant or young child, either healthy, febrile or measles-vaccinated (not recorded which). The rearrangement joins TRGV9 to TRGJ1 or TRGJ2. The sequenced material came from blood. Here the CDR3 reads CALWGVHIGYKKLF. The CDR3, as DNA: TGTGCCTTGTGGGGGGTGCATATAGGGTATAAGAAACTCTTT.